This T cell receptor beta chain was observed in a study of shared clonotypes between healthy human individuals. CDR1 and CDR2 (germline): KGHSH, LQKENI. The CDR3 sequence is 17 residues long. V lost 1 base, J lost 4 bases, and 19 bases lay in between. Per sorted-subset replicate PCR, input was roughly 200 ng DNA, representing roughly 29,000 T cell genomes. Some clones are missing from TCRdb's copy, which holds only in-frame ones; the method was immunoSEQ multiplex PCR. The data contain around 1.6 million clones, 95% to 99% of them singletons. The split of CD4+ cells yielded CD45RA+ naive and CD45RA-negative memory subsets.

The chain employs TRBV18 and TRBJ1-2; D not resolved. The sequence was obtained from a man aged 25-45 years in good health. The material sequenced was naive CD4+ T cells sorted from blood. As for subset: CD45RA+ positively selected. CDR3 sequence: CASSPLSGRNPGYGYTF. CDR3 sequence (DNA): TGTGCCAGCTCACCACTGAGCGGGCGGAATCCGGGCTATGGCTACACCTTC.